A single T cell receptor (beta chain) is shown here with its context. The antigen remains undetermined. This record comes from a study of response to subunit inactivated influenza vaccine. Study results and limitations: Authors proposed each seasonal influenza vaccination draws in few new T cells.

TCRdb redid the calling of the RT-PCR reads with MiXCR, one entry per CDR3 protein. In the table there are hundreds of thousands of distinct CDR3 sequences, around 25% of which are singletons. The CDR3 is made up of 15 amino acids. V lost 1 base and J lost 2, with 15 bases in between. Germline-derived CDR1 and CDR2 are SQVTM and ANQGSEA. The V and J genes are TRBV29-1 and TRBJ2-7, with a weak D call TRBD2 (6 bases). The receptor comes from a man in his fifties who received an inactivated influenza vaccine. The sample was CD4+ T cells sorted from PBMCs, taken 5 to 6 days after vaccination. The DNA for the CDR3 is TGCAGCGTTGAAGTAAGGGGACTCGCTACCTACGAGCAGTACTTC. This sequence encodes CSVEVRGLATYEQYF.